This is a list of T cell receptor beta chains from one sample in a study of T cell responses to AZD1222 COVID-19 vaccine. The assay was immunoSEQ multiplex PCR, and TCRdb's table has in-frame clones only and misses some. Of about 150,000 clones in the sample, approximately 87% were seen once. The sequenced sample was peripheral blood, obtained 28 days after the second AZD1222 dose. Every receptor here comes from an adult who received the AZD1222 COVID-19 vaccine. Each CDR3 is given with its conserved first and last residue. Each record gives: clone size, J gene, D gene, V gene, CDR3 DNA, CDR3 protein. A D gene is named only where the DNA matches it firmly. Some rows have no size entry. The others give once, few or many, or a class for an expanded clone.

- | TRBJ2-4 | - | TRBV4-1 | TGCGCCAGCAGCCAAGATGGGCGACAAGGGAAATTAGCCAAAAACATTCAGTACTTC | CASSQDGRQGKLAKNIQYF
- | TRBJ2-5 | - | TRBV19 | TGTGCCAGTAGTATCGGCCCCTACTCGGGAGAGACCCAGTACTTC | CASSIGPYSGETQYF
once | TRBJ2-1 | - | TRBV6-5 | TGTGCCTCCTCCTCCCGGGGGGCCTCCTACAATGAGCAGTTCTTC | CASSSRGASYNEQFF
- | TRBJ1-2 | - | TRBV7-2 | TGTGCCAGCAGCTTAGCTTCCCGGGGATCAGGTGGCTACACCTTC | CASSLASRGSGGYTF
- | TRBJ2-1 | - | TRBV6-5 | TGTGCCAGCAGTTCAGGGACGTACGTTTCAGATGAGCAGTTCTTC | CASSSGTYVSDEQFF
- | TRBJ2-1 | TRBD2 | TRBV9 | TGTGCCAGCAGCGTAGTTAGCGGGAGTCGGGAAAATGAGCAGTTCTTC | CASSVVSGSRENEQFF
- | TRBJ2-3 | TRBD2 | TRBV5-4 | TGTGCCAGCAGCTTACCAAATAGCGGGAGTCGAACAGATACGCAGTATTTT | CASSLPNSGSRTDTQYF
- | TRBJ2-1 | TRBD2 | TRBV4-2 | TGTGCCAGCAGCCAAGTTCGGGAGGGAAGCAATGAGCAGTTCTTC | CASSQVREGSNEQFF
- | TRBJ2-4 | - | TRBV5-1 | TGCGCCAGCAGCTTGGCGGTGGGCAGGGGAAACATTCAGTACTTC | CASSLAVGRGNIQYF
- | TRBJ1-1 | - | TRBV2 | TGTGCCAGCAGTGAAGCGGGACGAAACACTGAAGCTTTCTTT | CASSEAGRNTEAFF
once | TRBJ1-5 | - | TRBV6-5 | TGTGCCAGCCAGACACGCAATCAGCCCCAGCATTTT | CASQTRNQPQHF
- | TRBJ2-7 | - | TRBV9 | TGTGCCAGCAGCGTAGATGGGGGGGCAAGCAACGAGCAGTACTTC | CASSVDGGASNEQYF
- | TRBJ1-6 | - | TRBV7-2 | TGTGCCAGCAGCCGTGCCACAAGAAATAATTCACCCCTCCACTTT | CASSRATRNNSPLHF
once | TRBJ2-5 | TRBD1 | TRBV7-2 | TGTGCCAGCAGCGCTGACAGGGGCCAAGAGACCCAGTACTTC | CASSADRGQETQYF
- | TRBJ2-7 | TRBD1 | TRBV6-5 | TGTGCCAGCGTAGTGACCAGGGGGTCCTACGAGCAGTACTTC | CASVVTRGSYEQYF
- | TRBJ2-6 | - | TRBV7-3 | TGTGCCAGCAGCGCCGCAGGTCAGGGGGCCAACGTCCTGACTTTC | CASSAAGQGANVLTF
- | TRBJ1-1 | - | TRBV3-1/TRBV3-2 | TGTGCCAGCAGCCAAGATTCCGGGCTTTCCTTCATGAACACTGAAGCTTTCTTT | CASSQDSGLSFMNTEAFF
once | TRBJ2-7 | TRBD2 | TRBV19 | TGTGCCAGTAGTCCACCCACTAGCGGGAGGGCCCGAGAGCAGTACTTC | CASSPPTSGRAREQYF
- | TRBJ1-1 | TRBD1 | TRBV29-1 | TGCAGCGTATCAGGGGGTGGGGGCGTTGAGGGTTTCTTT | CSVSGGGGVEGFF
- | TRBJ2-3 | TRBD2 | TRBV2 | TGTGCCAGCGTAGATACTAGCGGGAGGGCCGGTACGCAGTATTTT | CASVDTSGRAGTQYF
- | TRBJ2-7 | - | TRBV6-2/TRBV6-3 | TGTGCCAGCAGTTACTCCCAGCGTCCGAGCTCCTACGAGCAGTACTTC | CASSYSQRPSSYEQYF
- | TRBJ2-1 | TRBD2 | TRBV2 | TGTGCCAGCAGTGAAGCAGAAGCGGGATGGTACAATGAGCAGTTCTTC | CASSEAEAGWYNEQFF
once | TRBJ1-6 | TRBD1 | TRBV4-2 | TGTGCCAGCAGCCAAGAACTCGGGACAGCAATCAGCTCCTATAATTCACCCCTCCACTTT | CASSQELGTAISSYNSPLHF
- | TRBJ2-3 | - | TRBV2 | TGTGCCAGCACATCAGGGTTAATCGGCACAGATACGCAGTATTTT | CASTSGLIGTDTQYF
- | TRBJ2-2 | TRBD1 | TRBV7-9 | TGTGCCAGCAGCTTATGGGGGACAGGGCACACCGGGGAGCTGTTTTTT | CASSLWGTGHTGELFF
- | TRBJ2-7 | - | TRBV3-1/TRBV3-2 | TGTGCCAGCAGCCAAGGAGGAGCCTACGAGCAGTACTTC | CASSQGGAYEQYF
- | TRBJ1-2 | TRBD1 | TRBV27 | TGTGCCAGCAGTTTTAGACAGGGCGGCTATGGCTACACCTTC | CASSFRQGGYGYTF
once | TRBJ1-6 | TRBD1 | TRBV19 | TGTGCCAGTAGTTCACCGGGACAGGGGAGTAATTCACCCCTCCACTTT | CASSSPGQGSNSPLHF
- | TRBJ2-1 | - | TRBV7-9 | TGTGCCAGCAGCCAGGGGGGCTCCCACAATGAGCAGTTCTTC | CASSQGGSHNEQFF
- | TRBJ2-5 | TRBD1 | TRBV6-5 | TGTGCCAGCAGTTACTCCCACGGACAGGGGAGGGAGACCCAGTACTTC | CASSYSHGQGRETQYF
- | TRBJ1-1 | - | TRBV5-1 | TGCGCCAGCAGCTTGGGTATAGGGGGGACTGAAGCTTTCTTT | CASSLGIGGTEAFF